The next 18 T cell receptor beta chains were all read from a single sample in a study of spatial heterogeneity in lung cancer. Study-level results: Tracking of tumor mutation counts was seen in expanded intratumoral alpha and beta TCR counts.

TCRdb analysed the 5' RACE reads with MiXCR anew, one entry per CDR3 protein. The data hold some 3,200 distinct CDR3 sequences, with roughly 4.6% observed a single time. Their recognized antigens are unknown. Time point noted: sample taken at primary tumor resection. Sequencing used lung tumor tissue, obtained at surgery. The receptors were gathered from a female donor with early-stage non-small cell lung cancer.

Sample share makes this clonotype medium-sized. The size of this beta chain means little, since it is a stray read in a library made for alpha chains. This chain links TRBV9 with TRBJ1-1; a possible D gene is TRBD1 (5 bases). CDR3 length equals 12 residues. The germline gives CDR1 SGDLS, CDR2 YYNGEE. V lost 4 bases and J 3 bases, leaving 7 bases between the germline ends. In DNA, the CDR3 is TGTGCCAGCAGCAGGGGCCACACTGAAGCTTTCTTT. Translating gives CASSRGHTEAFF.

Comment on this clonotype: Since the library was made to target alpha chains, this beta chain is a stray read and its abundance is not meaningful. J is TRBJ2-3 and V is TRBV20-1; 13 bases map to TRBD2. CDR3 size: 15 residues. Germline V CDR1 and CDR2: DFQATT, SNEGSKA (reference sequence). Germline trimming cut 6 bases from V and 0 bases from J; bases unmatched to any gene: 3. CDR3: CSAGLAGASTDTQYF. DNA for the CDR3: TGCAGTGCAGGACTAGCGGGGGCTAGCACAGATACGCAGTATTTT.

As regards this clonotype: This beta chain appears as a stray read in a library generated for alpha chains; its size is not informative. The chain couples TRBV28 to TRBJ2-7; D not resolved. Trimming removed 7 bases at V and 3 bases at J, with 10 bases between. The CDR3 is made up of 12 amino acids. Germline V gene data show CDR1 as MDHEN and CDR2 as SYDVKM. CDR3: CASTRPNYEQYF. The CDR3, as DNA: TGTGCCAGCACTAGGCCTAACTACGAGCAGTACTTC.

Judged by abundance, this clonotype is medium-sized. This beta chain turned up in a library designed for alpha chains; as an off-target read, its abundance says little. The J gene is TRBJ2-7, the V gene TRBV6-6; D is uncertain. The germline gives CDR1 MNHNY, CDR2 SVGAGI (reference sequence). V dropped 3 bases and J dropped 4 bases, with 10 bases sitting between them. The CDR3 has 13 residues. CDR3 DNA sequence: TGTGCCAGCAGTTATTCCACAGAGTACGAGCAGTACTTC. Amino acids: CASSYSTEYEQYF.

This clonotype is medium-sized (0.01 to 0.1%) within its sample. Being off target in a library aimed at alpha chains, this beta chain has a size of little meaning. CDR3 in DNA: TGTGCCAGCAGCCGGACAGGGTACACTGAAGCTTTCTTT. This codes for CASSRTGYTEAFF. V gene TRBV9 combines with J gene TRBJ1-1; 8 bases are a match to TRBD1. The V gene's germline CDR1 is SGDLS and CDR2 YYNGEE. J was trimmed by 3 bases and V by 4 bases; bases with no gene match: 2. The CDR3 extends over 13 amino acids.

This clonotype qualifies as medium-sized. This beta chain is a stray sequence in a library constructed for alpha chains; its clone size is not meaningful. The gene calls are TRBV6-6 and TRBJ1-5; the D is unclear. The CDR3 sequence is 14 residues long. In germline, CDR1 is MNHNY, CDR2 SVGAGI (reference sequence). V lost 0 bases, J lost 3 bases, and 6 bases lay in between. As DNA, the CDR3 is TGTGCCAGCAGTTACTCGACCTCCAATCAGCCCCAGCATTTT. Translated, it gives CASSYSTSNQPQHF.

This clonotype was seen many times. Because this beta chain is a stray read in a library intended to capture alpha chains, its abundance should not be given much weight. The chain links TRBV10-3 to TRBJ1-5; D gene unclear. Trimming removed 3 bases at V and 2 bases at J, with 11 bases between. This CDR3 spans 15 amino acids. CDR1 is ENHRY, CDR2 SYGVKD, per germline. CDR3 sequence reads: CAISDGERGNQPQHF. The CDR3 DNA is TGTGCCATCAGTGACGGGGAGAGAGGCAATCAGCCCCAGCATTTT.

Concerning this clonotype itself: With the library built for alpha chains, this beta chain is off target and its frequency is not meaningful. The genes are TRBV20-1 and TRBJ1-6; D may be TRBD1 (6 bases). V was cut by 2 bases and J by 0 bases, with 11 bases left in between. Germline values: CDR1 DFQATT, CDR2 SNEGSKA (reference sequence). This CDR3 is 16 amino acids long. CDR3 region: CSARILQGSYNSPLHF. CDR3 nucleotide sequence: TGCAGTGCTAGAATTTTACAGGGCTCCTATAATTCACCCCTCCACTTT.

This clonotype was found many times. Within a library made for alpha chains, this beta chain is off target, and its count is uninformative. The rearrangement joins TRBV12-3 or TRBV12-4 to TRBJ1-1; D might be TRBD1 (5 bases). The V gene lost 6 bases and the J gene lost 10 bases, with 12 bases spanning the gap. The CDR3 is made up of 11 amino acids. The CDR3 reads CASSSGTLAFF. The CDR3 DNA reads TGTGCCAGCAGCTCCGGGACCCTAGCTTTCTTT.

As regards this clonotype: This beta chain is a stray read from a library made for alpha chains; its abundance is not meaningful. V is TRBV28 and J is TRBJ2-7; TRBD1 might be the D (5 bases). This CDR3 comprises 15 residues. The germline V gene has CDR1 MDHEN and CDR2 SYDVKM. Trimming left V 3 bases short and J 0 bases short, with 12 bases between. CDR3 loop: CASSFGRAPSYEQYF. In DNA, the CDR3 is TGTGCCAGCAGTTTCGGCAGGGCCCCCTCCTACGAGCAGTACTTC.

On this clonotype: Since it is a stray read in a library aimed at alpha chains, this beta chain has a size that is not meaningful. CDR3 nucleotide sequence: TGTGCCAGCAGCTTAAGGTTGGGCGGGGAGCTGTTTTTT. Translated: CASSLRLGGELFF. This chain connects TRBV7-2 to TRBJ2-2, with unresolved D. V was clipped by 2 bases and J by 7 bases, with 8 bases between them. Germline-derived CDR1 and CDR2 are SGHTA and FQGNSA. The CDR3 spans 13 residues.

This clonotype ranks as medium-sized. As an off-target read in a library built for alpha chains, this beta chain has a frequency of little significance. For the CDR3, the DNA is TGTGCCAGCAGCTTGCCAGCTAGCACAGATACGCAGTATTTT. As protein: CASSLPASTDTQYF. V gene TRBV5-6 combines with J gene TRBJ2-3; the D is unclear. Trimming pared 1 base from V and 0 bases from J, leaving 6 bases between. Looked up from germline, CDR1 is SGHDT and CDR2 is YYEEEE. This CDR3 contains 14 residues.

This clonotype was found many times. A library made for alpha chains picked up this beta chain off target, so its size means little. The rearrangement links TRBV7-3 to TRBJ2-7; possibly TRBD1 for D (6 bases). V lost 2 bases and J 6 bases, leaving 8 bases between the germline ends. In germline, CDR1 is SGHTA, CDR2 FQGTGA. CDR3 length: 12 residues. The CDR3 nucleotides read TGTGCCAGCAGCTTAGGCAGGGGCGAGCAGTACTTC. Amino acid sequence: CASSLGRGEQYF.

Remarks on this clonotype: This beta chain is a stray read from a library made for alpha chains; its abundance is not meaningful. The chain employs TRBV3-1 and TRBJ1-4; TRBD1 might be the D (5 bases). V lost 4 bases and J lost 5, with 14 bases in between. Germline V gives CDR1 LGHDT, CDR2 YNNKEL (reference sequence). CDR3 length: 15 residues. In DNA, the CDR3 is TGTGCCAGCAGCCCGACCGGTGGGGGGAATGAAAAACTGTTTTTT. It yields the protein CASSPTGGGNEKLFF.

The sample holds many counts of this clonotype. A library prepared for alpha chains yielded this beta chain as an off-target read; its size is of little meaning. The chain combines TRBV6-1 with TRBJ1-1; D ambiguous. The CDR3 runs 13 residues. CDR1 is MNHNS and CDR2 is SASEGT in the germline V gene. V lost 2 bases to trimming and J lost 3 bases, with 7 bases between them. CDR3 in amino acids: CASSEILDTEAFF. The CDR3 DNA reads TGTGCCAGCAGTGAAATTCTGGACACTGAAGCTTTCTTT.

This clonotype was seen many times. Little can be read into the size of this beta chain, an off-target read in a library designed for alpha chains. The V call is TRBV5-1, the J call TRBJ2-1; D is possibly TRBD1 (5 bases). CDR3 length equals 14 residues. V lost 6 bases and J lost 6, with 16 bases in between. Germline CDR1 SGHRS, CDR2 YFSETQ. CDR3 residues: CASNPSGAGNEQFF. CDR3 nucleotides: TGCGCCAGCAATCCTAGTGGGGCTGGCAATGAGCAGTTCTTC.

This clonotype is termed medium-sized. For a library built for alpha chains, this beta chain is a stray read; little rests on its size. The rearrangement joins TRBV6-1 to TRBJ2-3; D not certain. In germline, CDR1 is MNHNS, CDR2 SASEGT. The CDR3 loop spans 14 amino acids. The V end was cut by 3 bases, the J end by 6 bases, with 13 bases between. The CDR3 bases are TGTGCCAGCAGTGAGCTAGGTCTCTCGGATACGCAGTATTTT. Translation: CASSELGLSDTQYF.

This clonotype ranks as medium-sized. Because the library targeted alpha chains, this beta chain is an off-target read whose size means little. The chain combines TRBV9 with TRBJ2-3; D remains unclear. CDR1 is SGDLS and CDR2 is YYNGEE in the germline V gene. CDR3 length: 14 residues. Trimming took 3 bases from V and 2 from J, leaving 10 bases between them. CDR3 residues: CASSGPIPTDTQYF. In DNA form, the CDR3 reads TGTGCCAGCAGCGGCCCCATCCCCACAGATACGCAGTATTTT.